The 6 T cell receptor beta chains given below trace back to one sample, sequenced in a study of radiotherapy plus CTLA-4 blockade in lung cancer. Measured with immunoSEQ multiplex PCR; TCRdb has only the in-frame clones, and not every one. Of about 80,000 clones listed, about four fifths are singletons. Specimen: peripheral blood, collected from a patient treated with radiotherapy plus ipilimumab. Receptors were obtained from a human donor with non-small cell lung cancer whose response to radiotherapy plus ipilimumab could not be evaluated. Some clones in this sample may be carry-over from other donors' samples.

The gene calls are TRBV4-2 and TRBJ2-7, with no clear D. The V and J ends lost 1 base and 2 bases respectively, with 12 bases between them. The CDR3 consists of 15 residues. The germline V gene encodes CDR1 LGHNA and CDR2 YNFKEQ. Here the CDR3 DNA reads TGTGCCAGCAGCCAAGTAGCTGACGGCCCCTACGAGCAGTACTTC. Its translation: CASSQVADGPYEQYF.

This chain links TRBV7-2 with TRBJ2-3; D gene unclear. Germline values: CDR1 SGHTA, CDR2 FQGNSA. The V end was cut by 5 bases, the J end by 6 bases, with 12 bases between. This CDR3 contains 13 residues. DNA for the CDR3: TGTGCCAGCAGCGCCAATCCAGCGGATACGCAGTATTTT. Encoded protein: CASSANPADTQYF.

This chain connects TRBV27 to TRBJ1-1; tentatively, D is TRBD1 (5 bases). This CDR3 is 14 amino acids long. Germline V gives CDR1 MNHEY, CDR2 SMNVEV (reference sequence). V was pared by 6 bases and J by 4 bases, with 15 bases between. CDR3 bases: TGTGCCAGCAGAGGAAGGGGCGGCGGCACTGAAGCTTTCTTT. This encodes CASRGRGGGTEAFF.

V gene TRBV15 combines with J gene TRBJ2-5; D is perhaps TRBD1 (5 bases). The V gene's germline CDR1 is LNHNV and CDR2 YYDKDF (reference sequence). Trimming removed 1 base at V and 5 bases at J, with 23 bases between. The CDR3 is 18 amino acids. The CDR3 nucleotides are TGTGCCACCAGCAGAGCGGGTTTCTCAAAGGGGCTAGGGGAGACCCAGTACTTC. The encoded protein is CATSRAGFSKGLGETQYF.

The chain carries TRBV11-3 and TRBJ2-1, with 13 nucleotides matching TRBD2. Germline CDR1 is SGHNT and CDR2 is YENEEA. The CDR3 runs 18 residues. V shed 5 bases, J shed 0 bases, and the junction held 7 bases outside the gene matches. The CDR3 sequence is CASSQGTSGESSYNEQFF. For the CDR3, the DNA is TGTGCCAGCAGCCAGGGGACTAGCGGGGAAAGCTCCTACAATGAGCAGTTCTTC.

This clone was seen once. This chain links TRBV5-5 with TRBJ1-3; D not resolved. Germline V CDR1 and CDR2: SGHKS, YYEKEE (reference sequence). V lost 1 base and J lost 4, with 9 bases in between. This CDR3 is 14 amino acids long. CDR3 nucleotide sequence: TGTGCCAGCAGCTTGTGGAGATCGGGAAACACCATATATTTT. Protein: CASSLWRSGNTIYF.